This entry lists 28 T cell receptor beta chains sequenced from one sample in a study of immune evolution from preneoplasia to lung adenocarcinoma. Sequencing used immunoSEQ multiplex PCR; TCRdb keeps in-frame clones, though not all of them. The repertoire holds about 5,700 clones, with roughly four fifths as singletons. The specimen was FFPE normal lung tissue adjacent to the tumor. These TCRs come from a person aged 50 or older with lung adenocarcinoma.

This sequence joins TRBV11-3 and TRBJ2-2; D gene uncertain. This CDR3 comprises 14 residues. Per the germline V gene, CDR1 is SGHNT and CDR2 is YENEEA. The V end lost 0 bases, the J end lost 0 bases, and 2 bases lay between the germline ends. CDR3 region: CASSLESNTGELFF. DNA of the CDR3: TGTGCCAGCAGCTTAGAATCGAACACCGGGGAGCTGTTTTTT.

V and J are TRBV28 and TRBJ1-4; 9 bases line up with TRBD1. The germline gives CDR1 MDHEN, CDR2 SYDVKM. Trimming at V came to 5 bases and at J to 4 bases, leaving 8 bases not matched to a gene. This CDR3 is built from 16 residues. CDR3: CASSVPGTGINEKLFF. The CDR3, as DNA: TGTGCCAGCAGTGTACCCGGGACAGGGATTAATGAAAAACTGTTTTTT.

The chain joins TRBV5-4 to TRBJ2-3; D possibly matches TRBD1 or TRBD2 (5 bases each). With 3 bases removed from V and 2 bases from J, the gap between germline ends came to 13 bases. The CDR3 covers 15 residues. Germline V CDR1 and CDR2: SGHNT, YYREEE (reference sequence). The CDR3 protein is CASSSPGRITDTQYF. The CDR3 DNA reads as TGTGCCAGCAGCTCGCCGGGACGCATCACAGATACGCAGTATTTT.

The V call is TRBV5-6, the J call TRBJ1-2; D uncertain. CDR1 SGHDT and CDR2 YYEEEE come from the germline V gene. Trimming stripped 3 bases from V and 3 bases from J, with 9 bases between. The CDR3 runs 13 residues. In DNA, the CDR3 is TGTGCCAGCAGCTCCGGGAACGACTATGGCTACACCTTC. Translating gives CASSSGNDYGYTF.

To note about this clone: Different DNA sequences within this sample yield the same CDR3. The rearrangement uses TRBV5-1 and TRBJ2-1; possibly TRBD2 for D (7 bases). Trimming took off 2 bases at V and 4 bases at J, with 10 bases between the two ends. The CDR3 has 14 residues. CDR1 SGHRS and CDR2 YFSETQ come from the germline V gene. The CDR3 spells CASSLGGGYNEQFF. Written as DNA, the CDR3 is TGCGCCAGCAGCTTAGGGGGGGGGTACAATGAGCAGTTCTTC.

In this sample, this clone turned up a few times. The rearrangement joins TRBV11-3 to TRBJ2-7; possible D gene TRBD2, 5 bases. Germline CDR1 and CDR2: SGHNT and YENEEA. The CDR3 sequence is 15 residues long. V lost 2 bases and J lost 0, with 11 bases in between. CDR3 region: CASSLRSGASYEQYF. CDR3 nucleotide sequence: TGTGCCAGCAGCTTAAGAAGCGGAGCCTCCTACGAGCAGTACTTC.

This clone was detected only once. The rearrangement uses TRBV30 and TRBJ1-5, with D maybe TRBD1 (5 bases). Trimming stripped 4 bases from V and 2 bases from J, with 18 bases between. Germline CDR1 is GTSNPN and CDR2 is SVGIG (reference sequence). The CDR3 covers 16 residues. The DNA of the CDR3 is TGTGCCTGGACACGAACAGGCCGAGGGGGCAATCAGCCCCAGCATTTT. This codes for CAWTRTGRGGNQPQHF.

This sequence joins TRBV5-4 and TRBJ2-5, with D perhaps being TRBD1 or TRBD2 (6 bases each). The V gene's germline CDR1 is SGHNT and CDR2 YYREEE (reference sequence). Trimming took off 3 bases at V and 4 bases at J, with 22 bases between the two ends. The CDR3 is 17 residues long. CDR3 in amino acids: CASSSLTGTNGGETQYF. As DNA, the CDR3 is TGTGCCAGCAGCTCACTTACAGGGACGAACGGGGGAGAGACCCAGTACTTC. Drawing the rest from reference TRBV5-4 and TRBJ2-5, the complete variable domain is ETGVTQSPTHLIKTRGQQVTLRCSSQSGHNTVSWYQQALGQGPQFIFQYYREEENGRGNFPPRFSGLQFPNYSSELNVNALELDDSALYLCASSSLTGTNGGETQYFGPGTRLLVL.

The chain uses TRBV6-1 and TRBJ2-1; 7 bases agree with TRBD2. The CDR3 has 14 amino acids. The germline V gene encodes CDR1 MNHNS and CDR2 SASEGT. Losses at the gene ends were 8 bases for V and 4 bases for J; bases not matched to a gene: 8. CDR3 DNA: TGTGCCAGCGGGCGCGGGAGCGGTTACAATGAGCAGTTCTTC. Its protein product is CASGRGSGYNEQFF.

This chain uses TRBV29-1 with TRBJ2-7; 7 nucleotides match TRBD1. The germline CDR1 and CDR2 sequences are SQVTM and ANQGSEA. The V and J ends lost 7 bases and 0 bases, in that order; junction bases with no gene match: 12. The CDR3 is made up of 15 amino acids. CDR3 bases: TGCAGCGGTTGTGGCCGGGACAGCAGCTCCTACGAGCAGTACTTC. This sequence encodes CSGCGRDSSSYEQYF.

This rearrangement joins TRBV10-3 to TRBJ1-2, with D maybe TRBD1 (5 bases). CDR1 and CDR2 (germline): ENHRY, SYGVKD. This CDR3 has 14 residues. V dropped 0 bases and J dropped 8 bases, with 13 bases sitting between them. The CDR3 bases are TGTGCCATCAGTGAGTCTGAGTCAGGGCGAGGCTACACCTTC. Translated, it gives CAISESESGRGYTF.

This clone has just a few counts. The chain links TRBV4-1 to TRBJ1-5, with D possibly matching TRBD1 (5 bases). CDR3 length equals 15 residues. CDR1 and CDR2 (germline): MGHRA, YSYEKL. V was cut by 1 base and J by 3 bases, with 10 bases left in between. The CDR3 DNA reads TGCGCCAGCAGCCAAGTACCCGGGGCCAATCAGCCCCAGCATTTT. It is translated as CASSQVPGANQPQHF.

This clone was counted a single time. J is TRBJ1-1 and V is TRBV5-6; 12 bases line up with TRBD1. This CDR3 has 15 amino acids. J was trimmed by 4 bases and V by 3 bases; bases with no gene match: 4. Per the germline V gene, CDR1 is SGHDT and CDR2 is YYEEEE. DNA for the CDR3: TGTGCCAGCAGCTGGGGACAGGGGGCGACCACTGAAGCTTTCTTT. Translated: CASSWGQGATTEAFF. The complete variable domain, with remaining parts taken from reference TRBV5-6 and TRBJ1-1, reads DAGVTQSPTHLIKTRGQQVTLRCSPKSGHDTVSWYQQALGQGPQFIFQYYEEEERQRGNFPDRFSGHQFPNYSSELNVNALLLGDSALYLCASSWGQGATTEAFFGQGTRLTVV.

The rearrangement links TRBV7-9 to TRBJ1-2; a weak D match, TRBD1 (6 bases). Germline-derived CDR1 and CDR2 are SEHNR and FQNEAQ (reference sequence). The CDR3 has 12 residues. V shed 4 bases and J shed 8 bases, with 11 bases lying between them. The CDR3 sequence: CASSSGARGYTF. For the CDR3, the DNA is TGTGCCAGCAGCTCAGGGGCCAGAGGCTACACCTTC. Supplemented by reference TRBV7-9 and TRBJ1-2, the full variable domain reads DTGVSQNPRHKITKRGQNVTFRCDPISEHNRLYWYRQTLGQGPEFLTYFQNEAQLEKSRLLSDRFSAERPKGSFSTLEIQRTEQGDSAMYLCASSSGARGYTFGSGTRLTVV.

The chain recombines TRBV6-1 with TRBJ1-5; D possibly corresponds to TRBD1 (6 bases). There are 13 residues in the CDR3. The V end lost 11 bases, the J end lost 3 bases, and 14 bases lay between the germline ends. CDR1 MNHNS and CDR2 SASEGT come from the germline V gene. For the CDR3, the DNA is TGTGCCTGTCGACAGGTAAACAATCAGCCCCAGCATTTT. Its translation is CACRQVNNQPQHF.

The chain combines TRBV7-2 with TRBJ1-1, with D perhaps TRBD1 (5 bases). This CDR3 has 15 residues. Germline V gene sequence: CDR1 SGHTA, CDR2 FQGNSA. The V end lost 5 bases, the J end lost 0 bases, and 13 bases lay between the germline ends. Here the CDR3 reads CASSTDRRMNTEAFF. CDR3 DNA sequence: TGTGCCAGCAGCACCGACAGACGTATGAACACTGAAGCTTTCTTT. The variable domain in full, completed from reference TRBV7-2 and TRBJ1-1, reads GAGVSQSPSNKVTEKGKDVELRCDPISGHTALYWYRQSLGQGLEFLIYFQGNSAPDKSGLPSDRFSAERTGGSVSTLTIQRTQQEDSAVYLCASSTDRRMNTEAFFGQGTRLTVV.

This clone appeared once. The V call is TRBV6-1, the J call TRBJ1-3; D is undetermined. Germline values: CDR1 MNHNS, CDR2 SASEGT. V was shortened by 8 bases and J by 4 bases, with 9 bases between the two germline ends. The CDR3 covers 12 residues. This CDR3 reads CASGNEGNTIYF. CDR3 nucleotide sequence: TGTGCCAGCGGGAATGAAGGAAACACCATATATTTT.

The sample holds a few counts of this clone. The chain has TRBV4-1 and TRBJ1-2; tentative D call: TRBD1 (6 bases). Between the trimmed V and J ends, which lost 0 bases and 0 bases, there was a span of 11 bases. Germline lookup yields CDR1 MGHRA and CDR2 YSYEKL. CDR3 size: 16 residues. This CDR3 is CASSQDEGVANYGYTF. DNA for the CDR3: TGCGCCAGCAGCCAAGATGAGGGGGTAGCTAACTATGGCTACACCTTC.

V is TRBV11-3 and J is TRBJ1-2, with D possibly matching TRBD1 (6 bases). Looked up from germline, CDR1 is SGHNT and CDR2 is YENEEA. The CDR3 totals 14 residues. Trimming shortened V by 5 bases and J by 4 bases, and 14 bases separated the two germline ends. The CDR3: CASSPGGTSYGYTF. CDR3 bases: TGTGCCAGCAGCCCCGGCGGGACAAGCTATGGCTACACCTTC.

The V call is TRBV28, the J call TRBJ1-2; D not resolved. CDR1 and CDR2 from the germline V gene are MDHEN and SYDVKM. The CDR3 totals 12 residues. The V and J ends lost 6 bases and 4 bases respectively, with 9 bases between them. The CDR3 sequence is CASSWRSYGYTF. The CDR3 DNA reads as TGTGCCAGCAGCTGGCGATCCTATGGCTACACCTTC.

The CDR3 loop is CASSRRQGTSYNEQFF. In nucleotides, the CDR3 is TGTGCCAGCAGCCGGAGACAGGGAACCTCCTACAATGAGCAGTTCTTC. V usage is TRBV7-9 and J usage is TRBJ2-1, with 7 bases fitting TRBD1. Germline assignment: CDR1 SEHNR and CDR2 FQNEAQ (reference sequence). CDR3 length: 16 residues. J was trimmed by 0 bases and V by 5 bases; bases with no gene match: 7.

V usage is TRBV6-1 and J usage is TRBJ2-3; a weak D match, TRBD2 (5 bases). The germline CDR1 and CDR2 sequences are MNHNS and SASEGT. The CDR3 is 14 residues long. V was shortened by 6 bases and J by 4 bases, with 14 bases between the two germline ends. The CDR3 reads CASRREIVPDTQYF. The CDR3 region has the DNA TGTGCCAGCAGGAGGGAGATCGTACCAGATACGCAGTATTTT.

This chain connects TRBV5-1 to TRBJ1-2, with no clear D. The CDR3 loop spans 14 amino acids. The V gene lost 1 base and the J gene lost 3 bases, with 10 bases spanning the gap. The V gene's germline CDR1 is SGHRS and CDR2 YFSETQ. The CDR3 coding sequence is TGCGCCAGCAGCTTGACGGGGAAGGACTATGGCTACACCTTC. It is translated as CASSLTGKDYGYTF.

The genes are TRBV5-1 and TRBJ2-5; D is ambiguous. V was pared by 0 bases and J by 3 bases, with 6 bases between. There are 13 residues in the CDR3. CDR1 and CDR2 from the germline V gene are SGHRS and YFSETQ. The CDR3 protein is CASSLAWEETQYF. CDR3 DNA: TGCGCCAGCAGCTTGGCGTGGGAAGAGACCCAGTACTTC. Filled out from reference TRBV5-1 and TRBJ2-5, the complete variable domain reads KAGVTQTPRYLIKTRGQQVTLSCSPISGHRSVSWYQQTPGQGLQFLFEYFSETQRNKGNFPGRFSGRQFSNSRSEMNVSTLELGDSALYLCASSLAWEETQYFGPGTRLLVL.

This chain joins TRBV6-5 and TRBJ1-1; possibly TRBD1 for D (5 bases). Trimming removed 2 bases from V and 4 bases from J, with 11 bases in between. The germline V gene has CDR1 MNHEY and CDR2 SVGAGI. The CDR3 covers 14 residues. CDR3 in DNA: TGTGCCAGCAGTTACGTGGGTGGGACCACTGAAGCTTTCTTT. This translates into CASSYVGGTTEAFF.

J is TRBJ1-2 and V is TRBV5-1, with TRBD1 matching over 8 bases. V was clipped by 6 bases and J by 4 bases; unmatched bases: 5. The CDR3 has 13 residues. Germline loops: CDR1 SGHRS, CDR2 YFSETQ. The CDR3 region is CASTVDRAYGYTF. For the CDR3, the DNA is TGCGCCAGCACGGTGGACAGGGCCTATGGCTACACCTTC. The complete variable domain, with remaining parts taken from reference TRBV5-1 and TRBJ1-2, reads KAGVTQTPRYLIKTRGQQVTLSCSPISGHRSVSWYQQTPGQGLQFLFEYFSETQRNKGNFPGRFSGRQFSNSRSEMNVSTLELGDSALYLCASTVDRAYGYTFGSGTRLTVV.

V and J are TRBV7-8 and TRBJ2-7, with 13 bases fitting TRBD2. The ends lost 5 bases at V and 5 bases at J; junction bases unmatched: 9. Germline loops: CDR1 SGHVS, CDR2 FQNEAQ. The CDR3 length is 16 residues. CDR3 nucleotide sequence: TGTGCCAGCAGCCTACGGACTAGCGGGAGTGTCGACGAGCAGTACTTC. Protein product: CASSLRTSGSVDEQYF.

The chain combines TRBV6-6 with TRBJ2-2; no firm D call. This CDR3 is built from 12 residues. V lost 4 bases to trimming and J lost 7 bases, with 7 bases between them. Germline V gives CDR1 MNHNY, CDR2 SVGAGI (reference sequence). The CDR3 is CASSSQSGELFF. In DNA, the CDR3 is TGTGCCAGCAGTTCACAAAGCGGGGAGCTGTTTTTT.